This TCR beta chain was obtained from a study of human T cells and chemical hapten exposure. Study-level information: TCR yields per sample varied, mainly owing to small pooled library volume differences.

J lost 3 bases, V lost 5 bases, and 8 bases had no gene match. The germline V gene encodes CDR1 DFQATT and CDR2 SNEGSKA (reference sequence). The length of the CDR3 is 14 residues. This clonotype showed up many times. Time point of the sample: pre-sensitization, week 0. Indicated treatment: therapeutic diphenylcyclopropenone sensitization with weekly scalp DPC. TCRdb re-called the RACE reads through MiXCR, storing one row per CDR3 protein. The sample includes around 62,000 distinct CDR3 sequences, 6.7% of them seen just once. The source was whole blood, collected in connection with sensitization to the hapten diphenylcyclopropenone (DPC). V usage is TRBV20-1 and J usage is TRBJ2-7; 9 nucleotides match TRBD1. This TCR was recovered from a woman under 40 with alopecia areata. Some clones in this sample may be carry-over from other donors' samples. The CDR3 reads CSASRGQGIYEQYF. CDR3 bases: TGCAGTGCTTCAAGGGGACAGGGCATCTACGAGCAGTACTTC.